A selection of T cell receptor beta chains follows, all from one sample in a study of T cells after yellow fever vaccination. TCRdb itself ran the 5' RACE reads through MiXCR, one entry per CDR3 protein. The sample has 200,000 to 300,000 distinct CDR3 sequences; roughly 13% are singletons. This sample comprised CD4+ T cells sorted from PBMCs, obtained 45 days after the yellow fever booster vaccination. These receptor sequences come from a man younger than 45 who received the YFV17D yellow fever vaccine. Each CDR3 is given with its conserved first and last residue. A D gene is named only where the DNA matches it firmly. Only part of the rows carry a size: once, few, many, or a class if the clone is expanded.

clone size,D gene,J gene,CDR3 length,V gene,CDR3 DNA,CDR3 protein
few,TRBD2,TRBJ2-3,16,TRBV5-1,TGCGCCAGCAGATTTGGGACTAGCGGGAGCACAGATACGCAGTATTTT,CASRFGTSGSTDTQYF
NA,TRBD2,TRBJ2-1,13,TRBV20-1,TGCAGTGCTGAGCGGGAAACTTACAATGAGCAGTTCTTC,CSAERETYNEQFF
NA,NA,TRBJ2-7,16,TRBV29-1,TGCAGCGTTGGGTTTGGGGGCGGCGGGGGCCTACGTGAGCAGTACTTC,CSVGFGGGGGLREQYF
few,NA,TRBJ1-5,12,TRBV28,TGTTCCTCAGGGAGGGGATTTCAGCCCCAGCATTTT,CSSGRGFQPQHF
few,NA,TRBJ1-2,13,TRBV12-3/TRBV12-4,TGTGCCAGCAGTATCGAAGGGTCGGAGGGCTACACCTTC,CASSIEGSEGYTF
few,TRBD1,TRBJ1-2,14,TRBV4-3,TGCGCCAGCAGCCAAGTAGACAGGGTGGATGGCTACACCTTC,CASSQVDRVDGYTF
NA,NA,TRBJ1-6,14,TRBV5-6,TGTGCCAGCAGCTCGGGACGGTATAATTCACCCCTCCACTTT,CASSSGRYNSPLHF
NA,NA,TRBJ2-7,13,TRBV12-5,TGTGCTAGTGGTCCTCCGACGGGCTACGAGCAGTACTTC,CASGPPTGYEQYF
many,TRBD2,TRBJ2-1,15,TRBV7-2,TGTGCCAGCAGCTCTAGCGGGAGATCGTACAATGAGCAGTTCTTC,CASSSSGRSYNEQFF
NA,NA,TRBJ2-2,16,TRBV27,TGTGCCAGCAGTTCTGGTACCGGGGCGAGAACCGGGGAGCTGTTTTTT,CASSSGTGARTGELFF
NA,NA,TRBJ2-1,11,TRBV20-1,TGCAGTGCTAGGCAGGGGAATGAGCAGTTCTTC,CSARQGNEQFF
few,NA,TRBJ2-5,14,TRBV11-2,TGTGCCAGCAGCCCGTTAAACGGCCAAGAGACCCAGTACTTC,CASSPLNGQETQYF
many,NA,TRBJ2-1,14,TRBV6-5,TGTGCCAGCAGAACCGGGCAGCCCTACAATGAGCAGTTCTTC,CASRTGQPYNEQFF
few,NA,TRBJ1-3,14,TRBV9,TGTGCCAGCAGCGTAAGTTCCTCTGGAAACACCATATATTTT,CASSVSSSGNTIYF
NA,TRBD1,TRBJ2-7,15,TRBV14,TGTGCCAGCAGCACGCGGACAGGCGCTACCTACGAGCAGTACTTC,CASSTRTGATYEQYF
once,NA,TRBJ2-7,14,TRBV7-6,TGTGCCAGCAGCGCTAACCGGGACCCAGGCGAGCAGTACTTC,CASSANRDPGEQYF
many,TRBD2,TRBJ2-3,13,TRBV29-1,TGCAGCGTTGCGGGCGGGAGTAAAGATACGCAGTATTTT,CSVAGGSKDTQYF